This T cell receptor beta chain was captured by sequencing in a study of T cells in Graves' hyperthyroidism and ophthalmopathy. Regions amplified from RNA transcripts were the TCR beta CDR3 regions. Carried out on the TCR CDR3, a first-round RT-PCR used the HTBI primer set. From the multiplex PCR reads, TCRdb called clonotypes with MiXCR, one entry per CDR3 protein. The table includes around 690,000 distinct CDR3 sequences, around 16% detected once. The sample holds many counts of this clonotype. CDR3 length: 13 residues. CDR1 and CDR2 from the germline V gene are SGHTA and FQGNSA. Trimming pared 1 base from V and 6 bases from J, leaving 8 bases between. Clinicians diagnosed patients from clinical symptoms, serum thyroxine and TRAb, thyroid ultrasound and orbital computed tomography. The PBMCs studied were ones that came from about 10 ml fresh peripheral blood.

The chain employs TRBV7-2 and TRBJ2-3; D unresolved. The receptor was derived from a man aged 50-60 years with Graves' hyperthyroidism. Input material: blood. In nucleotides, the CDR3 is TGTGCCAGCAGCTTAGGGATAGGGGATACGCAGTATTTT. Translating it yields CASSLGIGDTQYF.